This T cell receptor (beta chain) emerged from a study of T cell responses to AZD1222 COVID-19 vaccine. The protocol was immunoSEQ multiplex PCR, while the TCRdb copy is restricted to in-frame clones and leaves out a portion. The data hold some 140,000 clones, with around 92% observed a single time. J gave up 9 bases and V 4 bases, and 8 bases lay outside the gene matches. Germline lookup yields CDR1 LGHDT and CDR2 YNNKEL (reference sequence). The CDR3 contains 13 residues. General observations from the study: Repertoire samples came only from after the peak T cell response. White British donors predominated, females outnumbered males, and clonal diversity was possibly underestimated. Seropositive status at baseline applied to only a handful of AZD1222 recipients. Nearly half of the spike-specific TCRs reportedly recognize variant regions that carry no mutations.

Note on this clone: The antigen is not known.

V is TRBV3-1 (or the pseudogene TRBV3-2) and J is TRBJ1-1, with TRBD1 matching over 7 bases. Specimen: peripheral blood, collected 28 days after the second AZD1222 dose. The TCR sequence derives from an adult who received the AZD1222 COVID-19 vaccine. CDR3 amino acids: CASSLLTGAQAFF. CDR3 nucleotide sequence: TGTGCCAGCAGCCTTCTAACAGGGGCCCAAGCTTTCTTT.